The 18 T cell receptor beta chains listed next were all sequenced from one sample in a study of blood T cell repertoires in COVID-19. The protocol was immunoSEQ multiplex PCR, while the TCRdb copy is restricted to in-frame clones and leaves out a portion. The table has 270,000 or so clones, 86% seen once. Sequencing was done on a sample of peripheral blood. The receptor set was obtained from a man aged 35 to 55 with active or convalescent COVID-19.

The CDR3 loop reads CASSLQGETGNTIYF. In DNA form, the CDR3 reads TGTGCCAGCAGCCTACAGGGGGAGACTGGAAACACCATATATTTT. This sequence joins TRBV5-5 and TRBJ1-3; 8 nucleotides match TRBD1. The CDR3 runs 15 residues. The V segment lost 4 bases and the J segment 2 bases; nucleotides outside the gene matches: 5. CDR1 is SGHKS, CDR2 YYEKEE, per germline (reference sequence).

The J gene is TRBJ1-5, the V gene TRBV12-3 or TRBV12-4, with TRBD1 as a possible D gene (6 bases). This CDR3 contains 12 residues. The ends were cut back, 5 bases at V and 13 bases at J, with 15 bases in the middle. As DNA, the CDR3 is TGTGCCAGCAGTCTGAGACAGGTAGAGCAGCATTTT. The encoded protein is CASSLRQVEQHF.

The DNA of the CDR3 is TGTGCCAGCAGACCGGGACACAACTATGGCTACACCTTC. This gives the protein CASRPGHNYGYTF. This chain joins TRBV6-5 and TRBJ1-2; possible D gene TRBD1, 6 bases. Looked up from germline, CDR1 is MNHEY and CDR2 is SVGAGI. V lost 6 bases and J lost 2, with 10 bases in between. This CDR3 has 13 residues.

J is TRBJ2-5 and V is TRBV29-1; D remains ambiguous. This CDR3 is built from 10 residues. CDR1 is SQVTM and CDR2 is ANQGSEA in the germline V gene. V was shortened by 4 bases and J by 2 bases, with 2 bases between the two germline ends. The DNA for the CDR3 is TGCAGCGTTGCGCAAGAGACCCAGTACTTC. It specifies CSVAQETQYF.

The V gene is TRBV6-5, the J gene TRBJ1-6; TRBD1 aligns across 7 bases. V gave up 0 bases and J gave up 6 bases; unmatched junction bases: 5. The CDR3 is 16 amino acids. Germline V gives CDR1 MNHEY, CDR2 SVGAGI. The DNA for the CDR3 is TGTGCCAGCAGTTACTCAGAGGGGGCGGCTAATTCACCCCTCCACTTT. Protein product: CASSYSEGAANSPLHF.

This clone came up a few times. The V gene is TRBV29-1, the J gene TRBJ1-5, with D possibly being TRBD1 (6 bases). Trimming removed 6 bases from V and 2 bases from J, with 20 bases in between. The CDR3 totals 16 residues. CDR1 is SQVTM, CDR2 ANQGSEA, per germline. CDR3 coding DNA: TGCAGCGTCGGAGGACAGTCCGAGGGGGGCAATCAGCCCCAGCATTTT. It encodes CSVGGQSEGGNQPQHF. Based on the CDR3 plus reference TRBV29-1 and TRBJ1-5, the full variable domain is SAVISQKPSRDICQRGTSLTIQCQVDSQVTMMFWYRQQPGQSLTLIATANQGSEATYESGFVIDKFPISRPNLTFSTLTVSNMSPEDSSIYLCSVGGQSEGGNQPQHFGDGTRLSIL.

This clone was observed a handful of times. This rearrangement joins TRBV28 to TRBJ1-3, with 7 bases identical to TRBD1. V lost 5 bases, J lost 0 bases, and 4 bases stayed unmatched. This CDR3 contains 15 residues. Germline loops: CDR1 MDHEN, CDR2 SYDVKM. The CDR3 reads CASSIGTVSGNTIYF. For the CDR3, the DNA is TGTGCCAGCAGTATCGGGACAGTCTCTGGAAACACCATATATTTT.

In regard to this clone: At the DNA level, this CDR3 is encoded by other sequences in the same sample as well. This sequence joins TRBV6-2 or TRBV6-3 and TRBJ2-3; TRBD1 aligns across 7 bases. After removal of 6 bases from V and 2 bases from J, the junction contained 5 bases not matched to a gene. CDR3 length equals 14 residues. CDR1 and CDR2 (germline): MNHEY, SVGEGT. CDR3 sequence reads: CASSPGQNTDTQYF. CDR3 bases: TGTGCCAGCAGCCCGGGACAGAACACAGATACGCAGTATTTT.

This clone has only a few counts. J is TRBJ1-2 and V is TRBV6-5; the D is unclear. Germline assignment: CDR1 MNHEY and CDR2 SVGAGI. Trimming pared 10 bases from V and 3 bases from J, leaving 21 bases between. The CDR3 has 15 residues. This CDR3 reads CATSATGLGYYGYTF. The CDR3 DNA is TGTGCCACCTCCGCCACGGGATTGGGTTACTATGGCTACACCTTC.

The rearrangement uses TRBV10-3 and TRBJ2-2; 11 nucleotides agree with TRBD2. Germline CDR1 is ENHRY and CDR2 is SYGVKD. The CDR3 has 18 amino acids. V lost 5 bases to trimming and J lost 2 bases; unmatched junction nucleotides: 10. CDR3 coding DNA: TGTGCCATCAGTCCCCAACTAGCGGGGGTAGACAACACCGGGGAGCTGTTTTTT. Its translation: CAISPQLAGVDNTGELFF.

V is TRBV30 and J is TRBJ2-7; maybe TRBD2 (5 bases). The germline V and J ends were trimmed by 2 bases and 0 bases, with 11 bases remaining between them. Germline V CDR1 and CDR2: GTSNPN, SVGIG (reference sequence). The CDR3 spans 14 residues. CDR3: CAWSRTGNSYEQYF. The CDR3, as DNA: TGTGCCTGGAGTCGCACCGGGAACTCCTACGAGCAGTACTTC.

Points on this clone: One end of the junction fails to match germline, which may point to a read error. The gene calls are TRBV7-7 and TRBJ2-1, with 10 bases that match TRBD2. Germline V gene sequence: CDR1 SSHAT, CDR2 FNYEAQ (reference sequence). The CDR3 covers 15 residues. CDR3 in DNA: TGTGCTAGCAGCCAAGAGCGGGAGGGCCGTAATGAGCAGTTCTTC. It encodes CASSQEREGRNEQFF.

Here the CDR3 DNA reads TGCGCCAGCAGCCAGAACAGGGGACCCTCCTACGAGCAGTACTTC. Residues: CASSQNRGPSYEQYF. The chain joins TRBV4-1 to TRBJ2-7; 7 bases agree with TRBD1. The CDR3 runs 15 residues. V trimming: 3 bases; J trimming: 0 bases; junction bases outside the gene matches: 5. Germline V lookup: CDR1 MGHRA, CDR2 YSYEKL.

This chain connects TRBV19 to TRBJ1-6; the D gene is possibly TRBD1 (6 bases). Germline-derived CDR1 and CDR2 are LNHDA and SQIVND (reference sequence). CDR3 length: 15 residues. Trimming pared 5 bases from V and 4 bases from J, leaving 12 bases between. In DNA form, the CDR3 reads TGTGCCAGTAGTGGCGGACAGTCTTATAATTCACCCCTCCACTTT. It translates to CASSGGQSYNSPLHF.

This rearrangement joins TRBV4-1 to TRBJ1-2; D is possibly TRBD1 (6 bases). CDR3 length: 16 amino acids. Germline V lookup: CDR1 MGHRA, CDR2 YSYEKL. V was trimmed by 0 bases and J by 4 bases, leaving 15 bases between them. The DNA for the CDR3 is TGCGCCAGCAGCCAAGAGGGTTTAGGACAGACCTATGGCTACACCTTC. Translating it yields CASSQEGLGQTYGYTF.

The genes are TRBV4-1 and TRBJ1-4, with TRBD1 identical over 9 bases. Looked up from germline, CDR1 is MGHRA and CDR2 is YSYEKL. The CDR3 is 20 residues long. The trim removed 4 bases at V and 4 bases at J, leaving 19 bases unmatched. As DNA, the CDR3 is TGCGCCAGCAGCCCGGGTCCCTACAGGGGGCGAGAGGGCATTAATGAAAAACTGTTTTTT. It is translated as CASSPGPYRGREGINEKLFF.

This clone was recorded a few times. The chain couples TRBV6-4 to TRBJ1-5, with D possibly TRBD1 on 6 matching bases. The germline CDR1 and CDR2 sequences are MRHNA and SNTAGT. This CDR3 region has 13 residues. The V gene lost 5 bases and the J gene lost 9 bases, with 14 bases spanning the gap. The chain's CDR3 is CASSLGEGGPQHF. For the CDR3, the DNA is TGTGCCAGCAGTCTTGGGGAGGGGGGGCCCCAGCATTTT.

V gene TRBV28 combines with J gene TRBJ1-2; TRBD1 matches 12 bases. V dropped 4 bases and J dropped 7; count of bases not matched to a gene: 13. CDR3 size: 17 residues. Looked up from germline, CDR1 is MDHEN and CDR2 is SYDVKM. CDR3: CASSSSYGGQGARGYTF. For the CDR3, the DNA is TGTGCCAGCAGTTCCTCTTATGGGGGACAGGGGGCGCGTGGCTACACCTTC.